A single sample gave rise to the 23 T cell receptor beta chains below, sequenced in a study of T cell clonality in common variable immunodeficiency. Study-wide results and limits: In common variable immunodeficiency, TCR beta chains reportedly carried fewer deletions and N-nucleotide insertions.

Sequencing was performed with immunoSEQ multiplex PCR; in TCRdb, only in-frame clones are kept and a portion is missing. This table holds just over 15,000 clones with no singletons; the top ten claim about an eighth. Which antigens these TCRs recognize remains unknown. The sequencing input was peripheral blood mononuclear cells. The receptors shown here come from a human donor with common variable immunodeficiency.

In the case of this clone: The read falls 3 residues short of the CDR3 end, and the missing part is taken from the germline J gene. This rearrangement joins TRBV18 to TRBJ2-3; D remains ambiguous. V lost 2 bases and J 3 bases, leaving 6 bases between the germline ends. CDR1 KGHSH and CDR2 LQKENI come from the germline V gene. This CDR3 is 13 amino acids long. CDR3 loop: CASSPAITDTQYF. Incomplete CDR3 DNA: TGTGCCAGCTCACCAGCTATAACAGATACG.

On this clone: The read halts 3 residues ahead of the CDR3 end, with the missing end drawn from the germline J gene. The chain joins TRBV6-1 to TRBJ2-7, with 10 bases fitting TRBD2. This CDR3 has 16 amino acids. The J segment lost 2 bases and the V segment lost 2 bases, leaving 6 bases of the junction unmatched. Germline V lookup: CDR1 MNHNS, CDR2 SASEGT. The covered CDR3 bases are TGTGCCAGCAGTGAACCCGCTAGCGGGAGTCCCTACGAG. Translating it yields CASSEPASGSPYE. The entire CDR3 protein is CASSEPASGSPYEQYF.

CDR3 DNA (partial): TGCAGTGCTAGCCACGACAGGGTGGGGGACACTGAA. Translation gives CSASHDRVGDTE. The entire CDR3 protein reads CSASHDRVGDTEAFF. V and J are TRBV20-1 and TRBJ1-1; 7 bases are shared with TRBD1. Read coverage stops 3 residues before the CDR3 terminus; the germline J gene supplies the remainder. The CDR3 spans 15 residues. V lost 3 bases, J lost 3 bases, and 10 bases stayed unmatched. The germline V gene encodes CDR1 DFQATT and CDR2 SNEGSKA (reference sequence).

This clone appeared a few times. Sequencing ends 3 residues short of the CDR3 end; the germline J gene provides the rest. The rearrangement joins TRBV19 to TRBJ1-4, with D hard to call. The germline CDR1 and CDR2 sequences are LNHDA and SQIVND (reference sequence). V was trimmed by 3 bases and J by 3 bases, leaving 8 bases between them. This CDR3 has 14 amino acids. This chain's CDR3 is CASSMRVANEKLFF. The sequenced CDR3 bases are TGTGCCAGTAGTATGCGGGTTGCTAATGAAAAA.

A remark on this clone: The read finishes 3 residues shy of the CDR3 end, and the germline J gene is used to complete it. V gene TRBV5-1 combines with J gene TRBJ2-3; 11 bases are shared with TRBD2. Germline V gene data show CDR1 as SGHRS and CDR2 as YFSETQ. This CDR3 has 16 residues. V shed 0 bases, J shed 3 bases, and the junction held 3 bases outside the gene matches. Partial CDR3 DNA: TGCGCCAGCAGCTTGGCGACTAGCGGGAAAACAGATACG. It codes for CASSLATSGKTDT. From start to end, the CDR3 is CASSLATSGKTDTQYF.

This clone has a handful of counts. The CDR3 end is not reached by the read, which stops 3 residues before it; the germline J gene fills it in. V and J are TRBV7-6 and TRBJ1-1, with D tentatively TRBD1 (6 bases). Germline V CDR1 and CDR2: SGHVS, FNYEAQ. V lost 3 bases to trimming and J lost 3 bases, with 11 bases between them. CDR3 length: 14 residues. The part of the CDR3 DNA that was read is TGTGCCAGCAGCTTGGCTTCAGGGGACACTGAA. Amino acid sequence: CASSLASGDTE. The entire CDR3 reads CASSLASGDTEAFF.

This clone was detected ten times or more. The CDR3 goes on 3 residues after the read ends, and that part is filled in from the germline J gene. The chain couples TRBV11-1 to TRBJ2-4, with D tentatively TRBD2 (5 bases). Germline lookup yields CDR1 SGHAT and CDR2 FQDESV (reference sequence). There are 12 residues in the CDR3. Between the trimmed V and J ends, which lost 9 bases and 5 bases, there was a span of 11 bases. The part of the CDR3 DNA that was read is TGTGCCAGTACCGACGGGGAAAACATT. Translating gives CASTDGENI. The whole CDR3 is CASTDGENIQYF.

There are a few counts of this clone. The read stops 3 residues short of the end of the CDR3; the missing end is completed from the germline J gene. The rearrangement uses TRBV30 and TRBJ2-5; D is perhaps TRBD1 (6 bases). V shed 5 bases and J shed 4 bases, with 11 bases lying between them. CDR3 size: 12 residues. The germline gives CDR1 GTSNPN, CDR2 SVGIG (reference sequence). This CDR3 is CAWGYRAETQYF. The sequenced part of the CDR3 DNA is TGTGCCTGGGGATACAGGGCAGAGACC.

This clone was detected ten times or more. The CDR3 end is not reached by the read, which stops 3 residues before it; the germline J gene fills it in. The V and J genes are TRBV20-1 and TRBJ2-4, with 7 bases identical to TRBD2. CDR1 and CDR2 (germline): DFQATT, SNEGSKA (reference sequence). Trimming took 5 bases from V and 5 from J; bases not matched to a gene: 3. There are 12 residues in the CDR3. The DNA read from the CDR3 is TGCAGTGCTCACAGCGGGGAAAACATT. Protein sequence: CSAHSGENI. The CDR3 in full is CSAHSGENIQYF.

Details on this clone: Read coverage stops 3 residues before the CDR3 terminus; the germline J gene supplies the remainder. The gene calls are TRBV20-1 and TRBJ1-4, with 9 bases lining up with TRBD1. V was pared by 3 bases and J by 7 bases, with 6 bases of the junction left unmatched. The CDR3 sequence is 14 residues long. The germline CDR1 and CDR2 sequences are DFQATT and SNEGSKA (reference sequence). The part of the CDR3 DNA that was read is TGCAGTGCTAGCCCGGGACAGGGCCCTGAAAAA. Protein sequence: CSASPGQGPEK. The full-length CDR3 reads as CSASPGQGPEKLFF.

This clone was found many times. The read is 3 residues too short to cover the CDR3 end, so that end is filled in from the germline J gene. The chain couples TRBV29-1 to TRBJ1-1; D is perhaps TRBD1 (6 bases). V was clipped by 5 bases and J by 3 bases, with 16 bases between them. CDR1 and CDR2 from the germline V gene are SQVTM and ANQGSEA. This CDR3 is built from 14 residues. CDR3 residues: CSVCVQGSYTEAFF. The DNA read from the CDR3 is TGCAGCGTTTGTGTACAGGGATCCTACACTGAA.

The sample holds many counts of this clone. The CDR3 end is not reached by the read, which stops 3 residues before it; the germline J gene fills it in. This chain uses TRBV20-1 with TRBJ2-1; TRBD2 matches 7 bases. This CDR3 is 14 amino acids long. CDR1 and CDR2 (germline): DFQATT, SNEGSKA (reference sequence). V lost 6 bases and J lost 4; bases outside the gene matches: 9. The CDR3 reads CSAPPSGDYNEQFF. CDR3 DNA, as far as it was read: TGCAGTGCCCCCCCTAGCGGAGATTACAATGAG.

The sequenced part of the CDR3 DNA is TGTGCCAGCAGGACCGGGACAGACACCTACGAG. Translating it yields CASRTGTDTYE. The CDR3 in its entirety is CASRTGTDTYEQYF. The chain couples TRBV2 to TRBJ2-7; 7 nucleotides align to TRBD1. Read data end 3 residues before the CDR3 end; the end is taken from the germline J gene. Germline CDR1 reads SNHLY; CDR2 reads FYNNEI. The CDR3 spans 14 residues. V lost 6 bases, J lost 2 bases, and 7 bases stayed unmatched.

Comments on this clone: From the germline J gene comes the end of the CDR3, since the read stops 3 residues before it. The gene calls are TRBV7-2 and TRBJ2-7; D not certain. Germline CDR1 and CDR2: SGHTA and FQGNSA. The V and J ends lost 5 bases and 3 bases respectively, with 8 bases between them. This CDR3 is 12 amino acids long. CDR3 region: CASSKSNYEQYF. The DNA read from the CDR3 is TGTGCCAGCAGCAAGAGCAACTACGAG.

This clone came up a few times. The read ends 3 residues shy of where the CDR3 ends; the end is completed using the germline J gene. Other DNA sequences in this specimen translate into the identical CDR3. The chain links TRBV7-9 to TRBJ1-2, with D possibly matching TRBD1 (5 bases). The germline gives CDR1 SEHNR, CDR2 FQNEAQ (reference sequence). This CDR3 is 15 amino acids long. CDR3 DNA (partial): TGTGCCAGCAGCCCGAGCTTTCGCAGGGTGTCCGGC. This translates into CASSPSFRRVSG. The whole CDR3 sequence is CASSPSFRRVSGYTF.

A word on this clone: The read gets to within 3 residues of the CDR3 end, and the germline J gene fills in the rest. V gene TRBV18 combines with J gene TRBJ1-2; D gene uncertain. This CDR3 contains 13 residues. Germline V gene data show CDR1 as KGHSH and CDR2 as LQKENI. With 2 bases removed from V and 5 bases from J, the gap between germline ends came to 9 bases. CDR3: CASSPTAEYGYTF. CDR3 bases read: TGTGCCAGCTCACCAACCGCGGAATATGGC.

This clone was seen at least ten times. The read terminates 3 residues before the CDR3 end, so the remaining end is supplied by the germline J gene. The chain uses TRBV2 and TRBJ2-1, with 9 bases lining up with TRBD2. The CDR3 runs 15 residues. The germline gives CDR1 SNHLY, CDR2 FYNNEI. Trimming cost V 7 bases and J 2 bases; bases outside gene matches: 6. The CDR3 is CASKKAGGAYNEQFF. The covered CDR3 bases are TGTGCCAGCAAAAAAGCGGGAGGTGCCTACAATGAG.

This clone appeared a few times. The read ends 3 residues early relative to the CDR3; the germline J gene fills the gap. The chain employs TRBV2 and TRBJ2-3; D is ambiguous. The CDR3 totals 11 residues. The germline V and J ends were trimmed by 4 bases and 5 bases, with 4 bases remaining between them. Germline V gene sequence: CDR1 SNHLY, CDR2 FYNNEI. Incomplete CDR3 DNA: TGTGCCAGCAGTGCGGGAGATACG. Amino acids: CASSAGDT. The full CDR3 reads CASSAGDTQYF.

About this clone itself: Read data end 3 residues before the CDR3 end; the end is taken from the germline J gene. J is TRBJ1-5 and V is TRBV18, with 8 bases lining up with TRBD1. Trimming cost V 5 bases and J 0 bases; bases outside gene matches: 6. The CDR3 is made up of 16 amino acids. Germline-derived CDR1 and CDR2 are KGHSH and LQKENI. The sequenced part of the CDR3 DNA is TGTGCCAGCTCAGCAACAGGGGGGAGTAGCAATCAGCCC. This sequence encodes CASSATGGSSNQP. The complete CDR3 reads CASSATGGSSNQPQHF.

This clone was found a few times. The same CDR3 is also encoded by other DNA sequences in this sample. The CDR3 here is CASSGSYQAGEQYF. The DNA read from the CDR3 is TGTGCCAGCTCAGGATCTTACCAGGCGGGCGAG. V and J are TRBV18 and TRBJ2-7, with TRBD2 as a possible D gene (5 bases). The read terminates 3 residues before the CDR3 end, so the remaining end is supplied by the germline J gene. Germline V CDR1 and CDR2: KGHSH, LQKENI. Trimming took 5 bases from V and 6 from J, leaving 17 bases between them. This CDR3 is 14 amino acids long.

This clone was recorded many times. The CDR3 loop is CASGTGGGYTEAFF. The part of the CDR3 DNA that was read is TGTGCCAGCGGAACAGGGGGCGGGTACACTGAA. This chain connects TRBV2 to TRBJ1-1; 9 bases match TRBD1. Read coverage stops 3 residues before the CDR3 terminus; the germline J gene supplies the remainder. Losses at the gene ends were 8 bases for V and 3 bases for J; bases not matched to a gene: 7. CDR1 SNHLY and CDR2 FYNNEI come from the germline V gene. The CDR3 is 14 residues long.

CDR3 region: CASSPTTGGGGTDTQYF. The CDR3 bases that were read are TGTGCCAGCTCACCAACAACAGGGGGCGGGGGCACAGATACG. The chain has TRBV18 and TRBJ2-3, with 9 bases that match TRBD1. The read gets to within 3 residues of the CDR3 end, and the germline J gene fills in the rest. Germline-derived CDR1 and CDR2 are KGHSH and LQKENI. V trimming: 2 bases; J trimming: 1 base; junction bases outside the gene matches: 7. This CDR3 comprises 17 residues.

This clone was counted at least ten times. The read finishes 3 residues shy of the CDR3 end, and the germline J gene is used to complete it. The rearrangement uses TRBV11-2 and TRBJ2-1; TRBD1 matches at 11 bases. Germline CDR1 reads SGHAT; CDR2 reads FQNNGV. The CDR3 has 15 amino acids. The J segment lost 4 bases and the V segment lost 5 bases, leaving 4 bases of the junction unmatched. The covered CDR3 bases are TGTGCCAGCAGCCTTGGACAGGGGGCTTACAATGAG. It encodes CASSLGQGAYNE. The full CDR3 is CASSLGQGAYNEQFF.